This T cell receptor beta chain came from a study of OX40 agonist ivuxolimab in advanced cancers. TCRdb keeps only in-frame clones here, not all; method: immunoSEQ multiplex PCR. The data show about 38,000 clones, more than 60% seen once. Trimming removed 5 bases from V and 4 bases from J, with 9 bases in between. CDR1 is MNHEY, CDR2 SVGAGI, per germline. CDR3 size: 13 residues. The sequencing here drew on CD4+ or CD8+ T cells sorted from blood, taken in a trial of the OX40 agonist ivuxolimab. The sequence was collected from an adult with an advanced solid tumor such as melanoma, head and neck, liver or kidney cancer. The chain joins TRBV6-5 to TRBJ2-1, with a possible D match to TRBD2 (6 bases). The CDR3 DNA reads TGTGCCAGCAGTGGCGGGATATACAATGAGCAGTTCTTC. Amino acids: CASSGGIYNEQFF.